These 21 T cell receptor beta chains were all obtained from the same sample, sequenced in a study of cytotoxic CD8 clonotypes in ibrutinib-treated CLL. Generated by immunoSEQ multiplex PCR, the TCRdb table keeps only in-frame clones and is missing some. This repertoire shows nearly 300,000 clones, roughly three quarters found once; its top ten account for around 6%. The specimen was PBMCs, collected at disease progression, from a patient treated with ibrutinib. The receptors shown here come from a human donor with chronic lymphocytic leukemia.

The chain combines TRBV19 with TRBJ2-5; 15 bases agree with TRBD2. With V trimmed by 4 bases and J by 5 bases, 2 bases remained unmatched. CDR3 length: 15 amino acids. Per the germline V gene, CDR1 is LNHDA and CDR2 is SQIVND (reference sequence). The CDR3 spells CASSSGTSGGETQYF. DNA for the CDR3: TGTGCCAGTAGTAGCGGGACTAGCGGGGGGGAGACCCAGTACTTC.

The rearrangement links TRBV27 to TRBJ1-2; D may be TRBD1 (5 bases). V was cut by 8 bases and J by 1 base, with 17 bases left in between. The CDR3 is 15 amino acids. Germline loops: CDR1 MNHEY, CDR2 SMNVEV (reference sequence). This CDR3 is CASSSGGFFNYGYTF. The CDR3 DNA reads TGTGCCAGCTCTTCGGGGGGTTTTTTTAACTATGGCTACACCTTC.

The CDR3 is CASSEGYTGYTF. The DNA for the CDR3 is TGTGCCAGCAGTGAGGGGTACACTGGCTACACCTTC. The chain is built from TRBV2 and TRBJ1-2; D remains unclear. V was trimmed by 3 bases and J by 7 bases, leaving 9 bases between them. Germline V CDR1 and CDR2: SNHLY, FYNNEI. The CDR3 has 12 residues.

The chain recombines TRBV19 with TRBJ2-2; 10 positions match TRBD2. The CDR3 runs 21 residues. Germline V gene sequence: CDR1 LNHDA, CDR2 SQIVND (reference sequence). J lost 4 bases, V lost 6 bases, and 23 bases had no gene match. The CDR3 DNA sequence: TGTGCCAGTAGCCCGAGGCTAAGCGGGGGGGCCTCCCTCGGCGTCACCGGGGAGCTGTTTTTT. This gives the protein CASSPRLSGGASLGVTGELFF.

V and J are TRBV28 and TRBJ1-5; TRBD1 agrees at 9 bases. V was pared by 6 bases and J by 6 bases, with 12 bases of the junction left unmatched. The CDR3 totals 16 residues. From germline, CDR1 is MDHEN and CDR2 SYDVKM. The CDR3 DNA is TGTGCCAGCAGCATACCGGGACAGGGAAACATTCAGCCCCAGCATTTT. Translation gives CASSIPGQGNIQPQHF.

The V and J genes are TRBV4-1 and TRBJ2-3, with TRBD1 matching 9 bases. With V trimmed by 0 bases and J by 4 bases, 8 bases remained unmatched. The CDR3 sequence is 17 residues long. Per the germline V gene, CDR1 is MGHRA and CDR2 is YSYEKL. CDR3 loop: CASSQDGDRVKPDTQYF. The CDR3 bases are TGCGCCAGCAGCCAAGACGGGGACAGGGTGAAACCAGATACGCAGTATTTT.

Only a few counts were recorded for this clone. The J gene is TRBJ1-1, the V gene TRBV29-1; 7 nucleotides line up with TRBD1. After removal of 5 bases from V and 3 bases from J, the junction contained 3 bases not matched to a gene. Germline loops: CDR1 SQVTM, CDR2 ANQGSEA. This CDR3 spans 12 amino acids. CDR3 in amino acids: CSVRQGHTEAFF. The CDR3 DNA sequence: TGCAGCGTTAGACAGGGCCACACTGAAGCTTTCTTT.

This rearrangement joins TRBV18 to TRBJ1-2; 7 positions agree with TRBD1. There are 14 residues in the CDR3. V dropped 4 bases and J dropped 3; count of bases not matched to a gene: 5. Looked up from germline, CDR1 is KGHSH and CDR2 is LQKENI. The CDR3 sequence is CASSRGTEHYGYTF. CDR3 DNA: TGTGCCAGCTCACGCGGGACAGAGCACTATGGCTACACCTTC.

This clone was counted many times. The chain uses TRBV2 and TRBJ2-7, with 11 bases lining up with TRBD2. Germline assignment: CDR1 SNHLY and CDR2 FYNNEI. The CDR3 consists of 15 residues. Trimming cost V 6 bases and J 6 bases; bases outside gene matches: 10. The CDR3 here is CASRMPGLAASEQYF. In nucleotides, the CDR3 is TGTGCCAGCAGAATGCCGGGACTAGCGGCTTCCGAGCAGTACTTC.

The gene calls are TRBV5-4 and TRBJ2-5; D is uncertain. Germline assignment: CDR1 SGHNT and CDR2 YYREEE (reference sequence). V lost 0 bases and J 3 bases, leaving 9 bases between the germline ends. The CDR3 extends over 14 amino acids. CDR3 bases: TGTGCCAGCAGCTTGGTGTTAGGGAAAGAGACCCAGTACTTC. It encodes CASSLVLGKETQYF.

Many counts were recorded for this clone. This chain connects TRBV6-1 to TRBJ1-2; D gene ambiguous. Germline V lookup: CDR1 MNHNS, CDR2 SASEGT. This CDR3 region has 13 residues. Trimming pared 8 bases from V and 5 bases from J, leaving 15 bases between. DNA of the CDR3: TGTGCCAGCGTCCCACCCTTTCCATATGGCTACACCTTC. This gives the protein CASVPPFPYGYTF.

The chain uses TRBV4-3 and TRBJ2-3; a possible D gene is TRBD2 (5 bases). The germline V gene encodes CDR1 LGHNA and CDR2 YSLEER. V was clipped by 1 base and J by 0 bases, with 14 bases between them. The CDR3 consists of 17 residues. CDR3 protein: CASSQGPQTTSTDTQYF. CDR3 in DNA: TGCGCCAGCAGCCAAGGTCCACAGACTACTAGCACAGATACGCAGTATTTT.

CDR3 sequence: CASSLRSRGGETQYF. Written as DNA, the CDR3 is TGTGCCAGCAGCTTGCGTAGCCGGGGGGGAGAGACCCAGTACTTC. V and J are TRBV5-8 and TRBJ2-5; 8 positions match TRBD2. The CDR3 contains 15 residues. The ends lost 1 base at V and 4 bases at J; junction bases unmatched: 6. Germline values: CDR1 SGHTS, CDR2 YDEGEE. The complete variable domain, with remaining parts taken from reference TRBV5-8 and TRBJ2-5, reads EAGVTQSPTHLIKTRGQQATLRCSPISGHTSVYWYQQALGLGLQFLLWYDEGEERNRGNFPPRFSGRQFPNYSSELNVNALELEDSALYLCASSLRSRGGETQYFGPGTRLLVL.

CDR3 DNA sequence: TGCGCCAGCAGCCAGGATACGAGTCCAGATACGCAGTATTTT. Encoded protein: CASSQDTSPDTQYF. J is TRBJ2-3 and V is TRBV4-1; D remains unclear. The CDR3 totals 14 residues. Per germline, CDR1 MGHRA and CDR2 YSYEKL. V lost 3 bases, J lost 4 bases, and 11 bases lay in between.

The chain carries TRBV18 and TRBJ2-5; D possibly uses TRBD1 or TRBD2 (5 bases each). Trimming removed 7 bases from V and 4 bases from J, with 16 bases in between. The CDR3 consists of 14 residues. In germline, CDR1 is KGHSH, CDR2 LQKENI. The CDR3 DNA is TGTGCCAGCTTGGCTGGGACCTCGGGAGAGACCCAGTACTTC. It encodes CASLAGTSGETQYF.

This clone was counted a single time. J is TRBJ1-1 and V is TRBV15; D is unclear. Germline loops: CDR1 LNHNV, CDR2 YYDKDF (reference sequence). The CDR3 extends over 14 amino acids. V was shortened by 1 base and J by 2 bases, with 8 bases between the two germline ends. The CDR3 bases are TGTGCCACCAGCAGAGGACGGAGTAACACTGAAGCTTTCTTT. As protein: CATSRGRSNTEAFF.

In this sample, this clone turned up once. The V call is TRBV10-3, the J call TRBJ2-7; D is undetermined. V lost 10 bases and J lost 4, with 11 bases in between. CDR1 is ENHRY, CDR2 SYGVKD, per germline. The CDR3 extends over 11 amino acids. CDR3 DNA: TGTGCCAGCCAGATTGAGTACGAGCAGTACTTC. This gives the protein CASQIEYEQYF.

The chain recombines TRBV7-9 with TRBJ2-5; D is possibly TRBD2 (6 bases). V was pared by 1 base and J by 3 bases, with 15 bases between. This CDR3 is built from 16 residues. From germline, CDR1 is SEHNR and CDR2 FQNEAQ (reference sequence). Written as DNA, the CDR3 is TGTGCCAGCAGCTTAGGGCTAGCGACCATCAAAGAGACCCAGTACTTC. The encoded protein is CASSLGLATIKETQYF.

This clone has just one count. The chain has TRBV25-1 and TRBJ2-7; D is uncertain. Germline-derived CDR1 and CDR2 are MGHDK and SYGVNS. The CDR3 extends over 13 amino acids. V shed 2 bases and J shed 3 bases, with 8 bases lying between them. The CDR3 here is CASSEGPVYEQYF. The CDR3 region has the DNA TGTGCCAGCAGTGAAGGACCGGTCTACGAGCAGTACTTC.

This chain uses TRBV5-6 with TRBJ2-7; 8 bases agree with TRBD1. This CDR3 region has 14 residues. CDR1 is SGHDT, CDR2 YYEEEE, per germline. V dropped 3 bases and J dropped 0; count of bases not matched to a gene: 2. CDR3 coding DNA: TGTGCCAGCAGCTCCGGGACAGGCTCCTACGAGCAGTACTTC. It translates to CASSSGTGSYEQYF.

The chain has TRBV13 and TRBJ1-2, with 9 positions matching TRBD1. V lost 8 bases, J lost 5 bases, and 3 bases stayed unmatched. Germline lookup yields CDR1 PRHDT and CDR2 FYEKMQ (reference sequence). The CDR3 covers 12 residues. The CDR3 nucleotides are TGTGCCAGCCAGGGACAGGGTTATGGCTACACCTTC. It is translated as CASQGQGYGYTF.